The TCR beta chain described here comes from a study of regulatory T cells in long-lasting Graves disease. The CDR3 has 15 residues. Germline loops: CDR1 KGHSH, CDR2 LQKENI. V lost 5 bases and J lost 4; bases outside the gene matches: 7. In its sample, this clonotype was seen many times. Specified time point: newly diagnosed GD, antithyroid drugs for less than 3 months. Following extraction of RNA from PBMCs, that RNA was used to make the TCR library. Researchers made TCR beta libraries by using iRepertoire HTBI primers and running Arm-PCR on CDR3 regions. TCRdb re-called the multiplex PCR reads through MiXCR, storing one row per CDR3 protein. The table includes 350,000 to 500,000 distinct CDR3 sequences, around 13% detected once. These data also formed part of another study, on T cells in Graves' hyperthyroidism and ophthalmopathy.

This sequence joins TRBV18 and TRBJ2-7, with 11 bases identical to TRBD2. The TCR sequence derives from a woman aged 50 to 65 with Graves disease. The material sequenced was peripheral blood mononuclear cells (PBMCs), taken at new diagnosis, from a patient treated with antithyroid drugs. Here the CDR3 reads CASSERLAGMYEQYF. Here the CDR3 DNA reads TGTGCCAGCTCAGAACGACTAGCGGGAATGTACGAGCAGTACTTC.